The clone carrying this T cell receptor beta chain was counted ten times or more. Time point described: sample taken at primary tumor resection. Frozen PBMC, nontumor lung or tumor provided whole RNA, which was sequenced unsorted. The donors comprised about 69 untreated early-stage non-small cell lung cancer patients. This sample is part of a study of spatial heterogeneity in lung cancer. The CDR3 covers 18 residues. TCRdb re-analysed the 5' RACE reads in MiXCR, keeping a single row per CDR3 protein. The sample consists of about 38,000 distinct CDR3 sequences, roughly 7.4% of them appearing once. V usage is TRBV21-1 and J usage is TRBJ2-7; the table's D call, TRBD1, has no DNA check behind it. TRBV21-1 is noted as a pseudogene. The clonotype comes from a male donor with early-stage non-small cell lung cancer. Sequenced material: PBMCs, taken at surgery. For the CDR3, the DNA is TGTGCCAGCAGCAAAAGTTCAGGGGGCGTACCACCCTTCTACGAGCAGTACGTC. It translates to CASSKSSGGVPPFYEQYV.